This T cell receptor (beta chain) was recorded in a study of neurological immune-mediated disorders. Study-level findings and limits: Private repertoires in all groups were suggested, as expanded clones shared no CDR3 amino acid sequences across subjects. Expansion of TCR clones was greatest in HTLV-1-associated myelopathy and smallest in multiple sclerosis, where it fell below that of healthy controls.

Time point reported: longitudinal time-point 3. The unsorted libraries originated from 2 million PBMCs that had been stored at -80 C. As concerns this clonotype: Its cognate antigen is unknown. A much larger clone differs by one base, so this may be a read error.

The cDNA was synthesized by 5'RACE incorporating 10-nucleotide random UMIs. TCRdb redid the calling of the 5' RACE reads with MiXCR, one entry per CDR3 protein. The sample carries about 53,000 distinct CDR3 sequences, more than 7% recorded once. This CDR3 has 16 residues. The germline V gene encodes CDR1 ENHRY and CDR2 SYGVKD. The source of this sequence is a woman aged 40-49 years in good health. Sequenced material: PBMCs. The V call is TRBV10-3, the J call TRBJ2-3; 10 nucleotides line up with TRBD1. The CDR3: CVIRRQGAYPTDTQYF. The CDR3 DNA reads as TGTGTCATCAGGAGACAGGGGGCCTACCCCACAGATACGCAGTATTTT.